The clone carrying this TCR beta chain was counted only a few times. Germline V CDR1 and CDR2: SGDLS, YYNGEE. The trim removed 4 bases at V and 3 bases at J, leaving 4 bases unmatched. The CDR3 totals 14 residues. The data originate from a study of blood T cell repertoires in COVID-19. Produced via immunoSEQ multiplex PCR; TCRdb's table is partial and in-frame only. The sample includes approximately 82,000 clones, approximately 78% seen only once; the top ten take about 7%. Sequenced material: peripheral blood. The receptor was isolated from a man in his forties or fifties with active or convalescent COVID-19. The rearrangement joins TRBV9 to TRBJ1-5; TRBD1 aligns across 7 bases. The CDR3 sequence is CASSSGTDNQPQHF. CDR3 bases: TGTGCCAGCAGCTCCGGGACAGACAATCAGCCCCAGCATTTT.